The rows below give T cell receptor beta chains drawn from one sample of a study of T cell responses to AZD1222 COVID-19 vaccine. Sequencing used immunoSEQ multiplex PCR; TCRdb keeps in-frame clones, though not all of them. The sample lists about 90,000 clones, approximately 89% occurring once. The material sequenced was peripheral blood, taken on day 0 of MenACWY control vaccination. The receptors come from an adult in good health. The CDR3 runs from the conserved cysteine through the conserved F or W. D genes are given only for firm matches. Where a row states a size, it is once, few, many or the class of an expanded clone; other rows omit it.

.,TRBV18,TRBJ1-6,.,CASSPPTGSNSPLHF,TGTGCCAGCTCACCACCTACAGGGTCCAATTCACCCCTCCACTTT
.,TRBV24-1,TRBJ2-7,.,CATSVGWVYEQYF,TGTGCCACCAGTGTAGGGTGGGTCTACGAGCAGTACTTC
.,TRBV18,TRBJ1-6,.,CASSPLESSYNSPLHF,TGTGCCAGCTCACCATTAGAGAGCTCCTATAATTCACCCCTCCACTTT
.,TRBV29-1,TRBJ2-3,.,CSARVGDTQYF,TGCAGCGCCCGCGTCGGAGATACGCAGTATTTT
.,TRBV7-2,TRBJ1-2,.,CASSLPRNGYTF,TGTGCCAGCAGCTTACCCAGGAATGGCTACACCTTC
.,TRBV14,TRBJ1-6,.,CASSQGSGPLHF,TGTGCCAGCAGCCAAGGATCTGGACCCCTCCACTTT
.,TRBV2,TRBJ2-2,.,CASSALSPSTGELFF,TGTGCCAGCAGTGCATTGTCCCCTAGTACCGGGGAGCTGTTTTTT
.,TRBV5-1,TRBJ1-1,.,CASSLGKGDTEAFF,TGCGCCAGCAGCTTGGGGAAAGGGGACACTGAAGCTTTCTTT
once,TRBV4-3,TRBJ1-5,.,CASSQDWQGGQPQHF,TGCGCCAGCAGCCAAGATTGGCAGGGAGGTCAGCCCCAGCATTTT
.,TRBV18,TRBJ2-2,.,CASSPPRNTGELFF,TGTGCCAGCTCACCACCTAGAAACACCGGGGAGCTGTTTTTT
.,TRBV29-1,TRBJ1-2,.,CSGFGDNYGYTF,TGCAGCGGCTTCGGGGATAACTATGGCTACACCTTC
.,TRBV5-1,TRBJ2-3,.,CASSLSGRSTDTQYF,TGCGCCAGCAGCTTGTCGGGCAGATCCACAGATACGCAGTATTTT
.,TRBV11-2,TRBJ1-4,.,CASSLGRNNEKLFF,TGTGCCAGCAGCTTAGGTCGGAATAATGAAAAACTGTTTTTT
.,TRBV27,TRBJ1-2,TRBD1,CASSLQGAHFPYGYTF,TGTGCCAGCAGTTTACAGGGGGCCCATTTCCCATATGGCTACACCTTC
once,TRBV5-1,TRBJ1-2,TRBD1,CASSPRTGDYGYTF,TGCGCCAGCAGCCCCCGGACAGGCGACTATGGCTACACCTTC
once,TRBV3-1/TRBV3-2,TRBJ2-3,.,CASSQGGPDTQYF,TGTGCCAGCAGCCAAGGGGGGCCAGATACGCAGTATTTT
.,TRBV3-1/TRBV3-2,TRBJ1-6,.,CASSQGESPLHF,TGTGCCAGCAGCCAAGGGGAGTCACCCCTCCACTTT
few,TRBV19,TRBJ2-1,.,CASSLQPGNEQFF,TGTGCCAGTAGTCTCCAGCCAGGGAATGAGCAGTTCTTC
.,TRBV4-2,TRBJ1-1,.,CASSLSPASGTEAFF,TGTGCCAGCAGCCTATCTCCGGCCTCGGGTACTGAAGCTTTCTTT
.,TRBV10-3,TRBJ1-2,TRBD1,CAISESGQDYGYTF,TGTGCCATCAGTGAGTCGGGACAGGATTATGGCTACACCTTC
.,TRBV20-1,TRBJ2-7,.,CSGLSLEQYF,TGCAGTGGGCTCTCCCTCGAGCAGTACTTC
.,TRBV11-2,TRBJ1-1,.,CASSLGWSGAGNTEAFF,TGTGCCAGCAGCTTAGGTTGGTCGGGGGCGGGGAACACTGAAGCTTTCTTT
.,TRBV18,TRBJ1-2,TRBD1,CASSPPGQGTYGYTF,TGTGCCAGCTCACCCCCGGGACAGGGGACCTATGGCTACACCTTC
.,TRBV28,TRBJ2-3,.,CASSFITPNTQYF,TGTGCCAGCAGTTTTATCACACCTAATACGCAGTATTTT
.,TRBV9,TRBJ1-2,.,CASSVLPGQSNYGYTF,TGTGCCAGCAGCGTACTACCGGGACAATCCAACTATGGCTACACCTTC
.,TRBV20-1,TRBJ2-7,TRBD1,CSASKGQLNEQYF,TGCAGTGCTAGTAAGGGACAGCTTAACGAGCAGTACTTC
.,TRBV11-2,TRBJ2-2,.,CASSSPGQPNTGELFF,TGTGCCAGCAGCTCCCCCGGGCAGCCGAACACCGGGGAGCTGTTTTTT
.,TRBV29-1,TRBJ1-6,.,CSARDVDSDSPLHF,TGCAGCGCTCGGGACGTCGACTCGGATTCACCCCTCCACTTT
.,TRBV19,TRBJ1-1,TRBD1,CASSPADRGAEAFF,TGTGCCAGTAGCCCTGCGGACAGGGGGGCCGAGGCTTTCTTT
.,TRBV5-5,TRBJ1-1,TRBD1,CASSYDRGRNWAFF,TGTGCCAGCAGCTACGATAGGGGGCGAAATTGGGCTTTCTTT